These 18 T cell receptor beta chains share one sample of origin, sequenced in a study of CD8 T cells in ankylosing spondylitis. Study outcomes and limitations: In ankylosing spondylitis blood, a motif of roughly eight highly homologous TCR beta variants appeared characteristic.

MiXCR, run by TCRdb on the 5' RACE reads, gives a single entry per CDR3 protein. In the table there are about 400,000 distinct CDR3 sequences, 20% to 25% of which are singletons. Their antigen targets remain unknown. Specimen: blood, either unsorted or a sorted T cell fraction (not recorded which). These receptors all come from a male donor with ankylosing spondylitis.

This sequence joins TRBV7-2 and TRBJ1-2; possible D gene TRBD1, 6 bases. The ends were cut back, 1 base at V and 1 base at J, with 10 bases in the middle. CDR1 is SGHTA, CDR2 FQGNSA, per germline. The CDR3 has 15 residues. This CDR3 reads CASSLGTAFNYGYTF. CDR3 bases: TGTGCCAGCAGCTTAGGGACAGCTTTTAACTATGGCTACACCTTC.

This clonotype was found a few times. In DNA form, the CDR3 reads TGTGCCAGCAGCTGGGTAGGAGGATGGGGCACAGATACGCAGTATTTT. Protein: CASSWVGGWGTDTQYF. The chain employs TRBV7-9 and TRBJ2-3; TRBD2 is a possible D gene (5 bases). V lost 4 bases to trimming and J lost 1 base, with 15 bases between them. Germline V gives CDR1 SEHNR, CDR2 FQNEAQ (reference sequence). The CDR3 contains 16 residues.

Only a few counts were recorded for this clonotype. The V call is TRBV7-3, the J call TRBJ2-3, with 8 bases identical to TRBD2. V shed 5 bases, J shed 6 bases, and the junction held 7 bases outside the gene matches. Germline CDR1 SGHTA, CDR2 FQGTGA. This CDR3 has 14 residues. The CDR3 reads CASSIGGGADTQYF. The DNA of the CDR3 is TGTGCCAGCAGCATCGGGGGGGGTGCCGATACGCAGTATTTT.

This clonotype was counted between two and nine times. This sequence joins TRBV7-2 and TRBJ2-1, with D hard to call. The CDR3 loop spans 11 amino acids. In germline, CDR1 is SGHTA, CDR2 FQGNSA. V lost 5 bases and J lost 5, with 4 bases in between. The CDR3 region has the DNA TGTGCCAGCAGCGACAACAATGAGCAGTTCTTC. It translates to CASSDNNEQFF.

This chain's CDR3 is CSARGPTIKETQYF. The CDR3 DNA follows: TGCAGTGCTAGAGGCCCGACTATTAAGGAGACCCAGTACTTC. This chain uses TRBV20-1 with TRBJ2-5; weak D call: TRBD2 (5 bases). The V gene's germline CDR1 is DFQATT and CDR2 SNEGSKA (reference sequence). This CDR3 is built from 14 residues. V was trimmed by 1 base and J by 5 bases, leaving 14 bases between them.

CDR3 in amino acids: CASSLYQQNTEAFF. DNA for the CDR3: TGTGCCAGCAGCTTATACCAACAGAACACTGAAGCTTTCTTT. V and J are TRBV7-9 and TRBJ1-1; D call uncertain. Between the trimmed V and J ends, which lost 2 bases and 1 base, there was a span of 8 bases. The CDR3 loop spans 14 amino acids. The germline V gene has CDR1 SEHNR and CDR2 FQNEAQ (reference sequence).

This rearrangement joins TRBV5-1 to TRBJ2-2; D possibly corresponds to TRBD1 (6 bases). CDR3 length equals 14 residues. V was shortened by 4 bases and J by 5 bases, with 12 bases between the two germline ends. Germline V gene lookup returns CDR1 SGHRS and CDR2 YFSETQ. CDR3 DNA: TGCGCCAGCAGCCCGGCCGGGACAACCGGGGAGCTGTTTTTT. It yields the protein CASSPAGTTGELFF.

In its sample, this clonotype was seen a few times. The rearrangement links TRBV20-1 to TRBJ2-7; TRBD2 is a possible D gene (5 bases). Germline CDR1 is DFQATT and CDR2 is SNEGSKA (reference sequence). V shed 0 bases and J shed 3 bases, with 9 bases lying between them. CDR3 length equals 13 residues. As DNA, the CDR3 is TGCAGTGCTAGAGAAGTCCGGGGCTACGAGCAGTACTTC. Its protein is CSAREVRGYEQYF.

The chain combines TRBV27 with TRBJ2-1, with TRBD1 as a possible D gene (6 bases). This CDR3 is 14 amino acids long. Germline CDR1 and CDR2: MNHEY and SMNVEV (reference sequence). Deletions cut 6 bases from V and 0 bases from J, with 9 bases between. For the CDR3, the DNA is TGTGCCAGCAGCCAGGGGTACTCCTACAATGAGCAGTTCTTC. As protein: CASSQGYSYNEQFF.

The chain is built from TRBV27 and TRBJ2-6, with 7 bases matching TRBD1. This CDR3 is built from 15 residues. V gave up 5 bases and J gave up 2 bases; unmatched junction bases: 3. Germline lookup yields CDR1 MNHEY and CDR2 SMNVEV (reference sequence). The CDR3 bases are TGTGCCAGCAGTGTAACAGGGGCTGGGGCCAACGTCCTGACTTTC. Its translation is CASSVTGAGANVLTF.

This sequence joins TRBV20-1 and TRBJ2-2; 14 nucleotides match TRBD2. J gave up 7 bases and V 2 bases, and 3 bases lay outside the gene matches. Germline V gene lookup returns CDR1 DFQATT and CDR2 SNEGSKA (reference sequence). The CDR3 has 15 residues. The CDR3 region is CSARRLAGGHGELFF. DNA of the CDR3: TGCAGTGCTAGACGACTAGCGGGAGGGCACGGGGAGCTGTTTTTT.

This clonotype was found many times. As DNA, the CDR3 is TGTGCCAGCAGCCCCCGGGGGATCGGGAACACTGAAGCTTTCTTT. Encoded protein: CASSPRGIGNTEAFF. The V gene is TRBV7-9, the J gene TRBJ1-1; perhaps TRBD1 as D (5 bases). The CDR3 contains 15 residues. V was shortened by 5 bases and J by 1 base, with 14 bases between the two germline ends. CDR1 is SEHNR, CDR2 FQNEAQ, per germline (reference sequence).

This clonotype has only a few counts. This chain joins TRBV28 and TRBJ2-5; 7 nucleotides align to TRBD1. This CDR3 region has 14 residues. Trimming cost V 6 bases and J 4 bases; bases outside gene matches: 8. CDR1 and CDR2 (germline): MDHEN, SYDVKM. The CDR3 sequence is CASRGTGTVETQYF. The DNA for the CDR3 is TGTGCCAGCAGGGGAACCGGGACAGTAGAGACCCAGTACTTC.

The chain recombines TRBV7-9 with TRBJ2-3, with D hard to call. Looked up from germline, CDR1 is SEHNR and CDR2 is FQNEAQ (reference sequence). CDR3 length: 15 residues. V was pared by 5 bases and J by 6 bases, with 18 bases between. CDR3 protein: CASSKDGLYSDTQYF. The CDR3 coding sequence is TGTGCCAGCAGCAAGGACGGTCTTTACTCGGATACGCAGTATTTT.

Here the CDR3 DNA reads TGTGCCAGCAGCTTGGGACAGGAACAGCCCCAGCATTTT. This encodes CASSLGQEQPQHF. This sequence joins TRBV7-3 and TRBJ1-5, with 8 bases aligning to TRBD1. CDR1 and CDR2 from the germline V gene are SGHTA and FQGTGA. The junction had 2 bases not matched to a gene; V was cut back by 3 bases and J by 7 bases. CDR3 size: 13 residues.

In this sample, this clonotype turned up a few times. This sequence joins TRBV6-5 and TRBJ2-3; D remains unclear. V dropped 3 bases and J dropped 0 bases, with 13 bases sitting between them. The germline V gene encodes CDR1 MNHEY and CDR2 SVGAGI. The CDR3 extends over 16 amino acids. This CDR3 reads CASSYDSYASTDTQYF. The CDR3 DNA reads TGTGCCAGCAGTTATGATAGTTACGCTAGCACAGATACGCAGTATTTT.

This clonotype has more than one count but fewer than ten. The V and J genes are TRBV10-3 and TRBJ2-2; 11 bases align to TRBD2. V was pared by 4 bases and J by 4 bases, with 2 bases of the junction left unmatched. The CDR3 length is 15 residues. Germline V gene data show CDR1 as ENHRY and CDR2 as SYGVKD. The CDR3 DNA sequence: TGTGCCATCAGTGGGACTAGCGGGTCCACCGGGGAGCTGTTTTTT. As protein: CAISGTSGSTGELFF.

This clonotype came up a few times. CDR3 in amino acids: CSVEDPGGSEKLFF. The CDR3 DNA sequence: TGCAGCGTTGAAGATCCAGGGGGCAGCGAAAAACTGTTTTTT. The chain uses TRBV29-1 and TRBJ1-4, with 8 positions matching TRBD1. CDR3 length equals 14 residues. Germline-derived CDR1 and CDR2 are SQVTM and ANQGSEA. With V trimmed by 0 bases and J by 8 bases, 5 bases remained unmatched. Full variable domain (remainder filled in from reference TRBV29-1 and TRBJ1-4): SAVISQKPSRDICQRGTSLTIQCQVDSQVTMMFWYRQQPGQSLTLIATANQGSEATYESGFVIDKFPISRPNLTFSTLTVSNMSPEDSSIYLCSVEDPGGSEKLFFGSGTQLSVL.